Sequencing of this TCR beta chain was carried out in a study of blood T cell repertoires in COVID-19. Study at large: Sources were T cells, B-cell-depleted T cells, or PBMCs; the material itself was cDNA or gDNA.

V lost 3 bases to trimming and J lost 8 bases, with 13 bases between them. Germline V gives CDR1 LGHNT, CDR2 FRNRAP. This CDR3 is 14 amino acids long. Assay used: immunoSEQ multiplex PCR; TCRdb lists only in-frame clones, some missing. The sample lists some 190,000 clones, around 80% occurring once. The origin of this receptor is a man in his 60s with acute or convalescent COVID-19. The chain uses TRBV12-5 and TRBJ1-4; possibly TRBD1 for D (6 bases). The sample comprised peripheral blood. The CDR3 loop is CASGFPGVEEKLFF. Here the CDR3 DNA reads TGTGCTAGTGGTTTCCCAGGGGTGGAGGAAAAACTGTTTTTT.